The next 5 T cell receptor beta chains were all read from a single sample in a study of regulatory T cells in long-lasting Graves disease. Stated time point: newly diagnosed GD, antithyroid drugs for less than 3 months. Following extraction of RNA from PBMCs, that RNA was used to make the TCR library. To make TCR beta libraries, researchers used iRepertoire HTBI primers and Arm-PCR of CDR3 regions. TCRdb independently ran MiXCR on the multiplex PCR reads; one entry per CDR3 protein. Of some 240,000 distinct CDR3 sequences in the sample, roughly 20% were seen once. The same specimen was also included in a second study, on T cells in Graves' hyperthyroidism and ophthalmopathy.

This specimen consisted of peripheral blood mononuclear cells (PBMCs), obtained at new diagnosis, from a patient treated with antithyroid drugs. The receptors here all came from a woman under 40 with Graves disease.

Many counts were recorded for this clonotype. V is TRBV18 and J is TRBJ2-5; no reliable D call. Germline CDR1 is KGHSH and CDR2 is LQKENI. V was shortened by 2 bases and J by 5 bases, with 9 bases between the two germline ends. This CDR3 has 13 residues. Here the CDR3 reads CASSPGIQETQYF. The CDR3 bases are TGTGCCAGCTCACCAGGTATTCAGGAGACCCAGTACTTC.

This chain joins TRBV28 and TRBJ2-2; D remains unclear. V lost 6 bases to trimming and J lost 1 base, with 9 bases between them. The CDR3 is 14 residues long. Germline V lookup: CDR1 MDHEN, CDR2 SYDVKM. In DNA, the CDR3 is TGTGCCAGCAGAGGTTGGAGGAACACCGGGGAGCTGTTTTTT. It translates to CASRGWRNTGELFF.

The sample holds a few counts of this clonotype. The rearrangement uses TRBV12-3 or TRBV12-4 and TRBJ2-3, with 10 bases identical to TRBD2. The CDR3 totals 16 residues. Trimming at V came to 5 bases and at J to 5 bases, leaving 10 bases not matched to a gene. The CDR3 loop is CASSQVASGRVDTQYF. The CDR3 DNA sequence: TGTGCCAGCAGTCAAGTGGCTAGCGGGAGAGTAGATACGCAGTATTTT.

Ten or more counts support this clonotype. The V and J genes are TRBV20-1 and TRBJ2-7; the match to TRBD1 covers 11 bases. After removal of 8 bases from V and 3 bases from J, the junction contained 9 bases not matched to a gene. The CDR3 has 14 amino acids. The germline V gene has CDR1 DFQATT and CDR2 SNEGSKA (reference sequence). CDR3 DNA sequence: TGCAGTCGACCCGGGACAGGGGGTCTCTACGAGCAGTACTTC. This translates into CSRPGTGGLYEQYF.

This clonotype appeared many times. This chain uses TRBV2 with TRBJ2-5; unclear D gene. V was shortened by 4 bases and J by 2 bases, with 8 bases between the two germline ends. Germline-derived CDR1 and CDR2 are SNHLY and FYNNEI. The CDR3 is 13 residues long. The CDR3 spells CASSVGQQETQYF. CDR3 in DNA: TGTGCCAGCAGTGTAGGGCAGCAAGAGACCCAGTACTTC.